These 4 T cell receptor beta chains originate from one sample sequenced in a study of blood T cell repertoires in COVID-19. Method: immunoSEQ multiplex PCR; TCRdb's copy keeps in-frame clones and lacks some. Of under 130,000 clones in the sample, around 81% were seen once. The sample comprised peripheral blood. The receptors derive from a man older than 75 with acute or convalescent COVID-19.

The chain has TRBV6-2 or TRBV6-3 and TRBJ2-2, with a tentative D call TRBD2 (6 bases). The CDR3 is made up of 18 amino acids. Trimming pared 4 bases from V and 0 bases from J, leaving 18 bases between. The germline V gene encodes CDR1 MNHEY and CDR2 SVGEGT. The CDR3 DNA follows: TGTGCCAGCAGTTCCGCGACTAGTCTCCCCGCGAACACCGGGGAGCTGTTTTTT. This gives the protein CASSSATSLPANTGELFF.

The chain combines TRBV7-3 with TRBJ2-2, with TRBD2 identical over 14 bases. The CDR3 is 17 amino acids. Trimming at V came to 4 bases and at J to 6 bases, leaving 7 bases not matched to a gene. Germline CDR1 and CDR2: SGHTA and FQGTGA. CDR3 bases: TGTGCCAGCAGCTCGAAAGAGGGACTAGCGGGAGCCGGGGAGCTGTTTTTT. It codes for CASSSKEGLAGAGELFF.

The chain is built from TRBV3-1 (or the pseudogene TRBV3-2) and TRBJ1-6; TRBD1 matches at 8 bases. V lost 4 bases to trimming and J lost 6 bases; unmatched junction nucleotides: 2. The CDR3 contains 14 residues. Germline CDR1 reads LGHDT; CDR2 reads YNNKEL (reference sequence). Here the CDR3 reads CASSLGQANSPLHF. As DNA, the CDR3 is TGTGCCAGCAGCCTGGGACAGGCTAATTCACCCCTCCACTTT.

The chain employs TRBV29-1 and TRBJ2-7, with TRBD2 matching over 11 bases. V was pared by 3 bases and J by 2 bases, with 9 bases of the junction left unmatched. CDR3 length equals 16 residues. Germline V lookup: CDR1 SQVTM, CDR2 ANQGSEA. CDR3 DNA: TGCAGCGTTGAGGGTGTTAGCGGGAGGGCCCCCTACGAGCAGTACTTC. Protein product: CSVEGVSGRAPYEQYF.